This T cell receptor (beta chain) was sequenced during a study of T cells after yellow fever vaccination (dated by TCRdb to the late 2010s). Background on the whole study: The SMART-Seq v4 Ultra Low Input RNA kit was used to prepare libraries from fractions with low cell numbers. To follow T-cell clones before and after both primary and booster YFV17D yellow fever vaccination, bulk TCR alpha and beta repertoires underwent longitudinal sequencing. Two healthy male donors made up the cohort, one aged 18 to 29 years and the other aged 30 to 40 years. Bulk PBMC replicates and cell subsets were isolated from blood drawn at multiple timepoints before and after both primary and secondary immunization. Results and caveats for the whole study, not just this receptor: A small fraction of clonotypes appeared in both the CD4 and CD8 compartments, likely as a result of convergent recombination. FACS-sorted repertoires could contain abundant contaminating clonotypes from the bulk population, so computational filtering was required. Compared with the primary T-cell response, the secondary T-cell response was weaker but faster, peaking on day 5 rather than day 15. Most clones expanded after primary vaccination (around 96% of CD4 and 88% of CD8) were re-detected after the booster, suggesting that broad memory maintenance occurred. Because the study included only two donors, the extent to which the findings can be generalized is limited.

The treatment or condition label on this specimen signifies: live attenuated yellow fever vaccine strain. At each blood-draw timepoint, two biological replicates of bulk PBMCs were collected. A standard Ficoll-Paque protocol was used to isolate PBMCs from peripheral blood. TriZol was used to extract RNA from bulk PBMCs, CD4 and CD8 fractions, and dextramer-positive and dextramer-negative fractions. TCR cDNA was synthesized by 5'RACE template switching, which introduced a universal primer site and unique molecular identifiers. Priming of cDNA synthesis was performed from both the TCR alpha and TCR beta constant segments. Libraries were amplified in two PCR steps, with sample barcodes and sequencing adapters added in the second step. Sequencing of libraries was performed on Illumina HiSeq 2500 (2x100 bp) or NovaSeq (2x150 bp). As for the original processing: Demultiplexing of reads and collapsing into UMI consensus sequences were performed with MIGEC, and V(D)J alignment was carried out with MiXCR. Clonotypes responding to the vaccine were identified with edgeR on replicate PBMC samples, with the criteria of FDR below 0.01 and a log2 fold change above 5 up to day 15. Bulk clonotypes were assigned CD4 or CD8 identity according to which sequenced CD4 or CD8 repertoire held them at higher abundance. Using fastp trimming at Q25 and MiXCR clonotype assembly, TCRdb reanalyzed the public sequencing data and kept in-frame beta chains. Entries that share a CDR3 protein sequence are merged under the most common genes and DNA. These V and J calls derive from TCRdb rather than the authors' analysis. This sample gives hundreds of thousands of distinct CDR3 sequences in total; roughly 12% of them show up just once. Of the sample, just under 15% is held by the ten largest clones.

Here V drops 4 bases and J drops 2 bases, and the junction holds 3 bases not matched to any gene. The CDR3 contains 15 residues, cysteine and phenylalanine counted. Just the 45-base CDR3 DNA is kept, in frame starting at base 1. CDR1 and CDR2 (SGHAT, FQNNGV) derive from the germline V gene. Comment on this clonotype: Its antigen target is currently unknown. No base quality information exists; no much larger clone differs at one position.

The source was PBMCs, collected on the day of the yellow fever booster vaccination. The V gene is TRBV11-2 and the J gene is TRBJ2-7; 12 central bases correspond to TRBD2. The sequence came from a man aged 30-40 years who received the YFV17D yellow fever vaccine. The DNA sequence is as follows: TGTGCCAGCAGCTGGGGGACTAGCGGGCCCTACGAGCAGTACTTC. It codes for CASSWGTSGPYEQYF.